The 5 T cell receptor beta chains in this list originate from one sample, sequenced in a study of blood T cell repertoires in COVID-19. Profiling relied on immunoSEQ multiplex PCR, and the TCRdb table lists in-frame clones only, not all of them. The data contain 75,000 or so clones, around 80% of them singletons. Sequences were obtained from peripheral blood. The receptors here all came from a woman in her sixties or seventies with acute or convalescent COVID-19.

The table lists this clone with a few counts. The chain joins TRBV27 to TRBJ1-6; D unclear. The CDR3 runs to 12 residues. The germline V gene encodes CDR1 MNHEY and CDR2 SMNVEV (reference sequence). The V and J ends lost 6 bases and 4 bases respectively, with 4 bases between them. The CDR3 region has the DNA TGTGCCAGCAGCCAGTATAATTCACCCCTCCACTTT. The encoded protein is CASSQYNSPLHF.

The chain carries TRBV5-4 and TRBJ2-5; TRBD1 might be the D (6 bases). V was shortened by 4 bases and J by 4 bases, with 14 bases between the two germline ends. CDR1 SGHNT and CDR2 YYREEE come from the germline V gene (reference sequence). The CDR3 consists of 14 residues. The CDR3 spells CASSTTQGSETQYF. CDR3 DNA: TGTGCCAGCAGCACCACACAGGGTTCAGAGACCCAGTACTTC.

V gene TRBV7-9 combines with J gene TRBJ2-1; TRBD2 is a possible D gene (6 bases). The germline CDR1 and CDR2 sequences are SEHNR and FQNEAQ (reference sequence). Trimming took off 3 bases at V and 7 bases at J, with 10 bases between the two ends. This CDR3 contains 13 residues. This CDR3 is CASSFGGGNEQFF. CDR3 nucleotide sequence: TGTGCCAGCAGCTTCGGCGGAGGGAATGAGCAGTTCTTC.

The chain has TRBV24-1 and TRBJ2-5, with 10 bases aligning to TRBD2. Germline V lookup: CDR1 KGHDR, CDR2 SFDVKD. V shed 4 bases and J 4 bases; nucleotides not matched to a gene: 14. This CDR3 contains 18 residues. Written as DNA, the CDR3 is TGTGCCACCAGTGACTCCTTTCCGGGACTAGCGACCCGAGAGACCCAGTACTTC. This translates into CATSDSFPGLATRETQYF.

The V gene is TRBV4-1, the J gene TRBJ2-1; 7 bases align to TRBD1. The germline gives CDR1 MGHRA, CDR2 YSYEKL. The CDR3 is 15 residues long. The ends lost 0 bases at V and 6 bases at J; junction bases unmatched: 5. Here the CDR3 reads CASSQDFSGGNEQFF. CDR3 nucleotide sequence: TGCGCCAGCAGCCAAGATTTTTCAGGGGGCAATGAGCAGTTCTTC.